The entry below describes one TCR beta chain. TCR beta library input comprised around 2.1 micrograms of genomic DNA from cryopreserved PBMCs. This sample is part of a study of cytotoxic CD8 clonotypes in ibrutinib-treated CLL. For the study at large: Among responders, some 25 were partial and 2 complete; after median 68 months, roughly 14 stayed remitted and approximately 12 progressed. Per sample, productive templates averaged approximately 250,000 and productive rearrangements averaged about 92,000.

Some clones are missing from TCRdb's copy, which holds only in-frame ones; the method was immunoSEQ multiplex PCR. Of about 97,000 clones listed, about 74% are singletons. This CDR3 region has 13 residues. V lost 4 bases, J lost 6 bases, and 6 bases stayed unmatched. Germline V gene sequence: CDR1 GTSNPN, CDR2 SVGIG (reference sequence). This TCR was sampled from a human donor with chronic lymphocytic leukemia. V usage is TRBV30 and J usage is TRBJ2-1; 7 nucleotides align to TRBD2. Source: PBMCs, taken after 24 months of ibrutinib treatment. In DNA, the CDR3 is TGTGCCTGGACGCGGGAGATAATCAATGAGCAGTTCTTC. Amino acids: CAWTREIINEQFF.